The next 17 T cell receptor beta chains were all read from a single sample in a study of beta chain features in type 1 diabetes. Study-wide findings and caveats: Type 1 diabetes patients had moderately but significantly shorter TCRB CDR3s in all four CD4+ subsets.

Reverse transcribing all isolated RNA meant expressed TCRB transcripts were sequenced. Generated by immunoSEQ multiplex PCR, the TCRdb table keeps only in-frame clones and is missing some. Here the sample spans about 150,000 clones, about 9.4% being singletons. Antigens of these TCRs are unknown. The sample taken for sequencing was central memory CD4+ T cells from blood. The receptors shown here come from a man younger than 40 with type 1 diabetes.

The chain couples TRBV30 to TRBJ1-4, with 9 positions matching TRBD1. The germline gives CDR1 GTSNPN, CDR2 SVGIG (reference sequence). V was clipped by 8 bases and J by 6 bases; unmatched bases: 19. This CDR3 region has 17 residues. CDR3 sequence: CAKRGQGDLGSDEKLFF. The CDR3 coding sequence is TGTGCCAAGAGGGGACAGGGAGATTTGGGAAGCGATGAAAAACTGTTTTTT.

This rearrangement joins TRBV18 to TRBJ2-2, with D possibly TRBD2 on 5 matching bases. Trimming shortened V by 5 bases and J by 4 bases, and 14 bases separated the two germline ends. In germline, CDR1 is KGHSH, CDR2 LQKENI. This CDR3 comprises 15 residues. The CDR3 loop reads CASSRVGGPTGELFF. Written as DNA, the CDR3 is TGTGCCAGCTCAAGGGTCGGCGGGCCCACCGGGGAGCTGTTTTTT.

This clone was observed a handful of times. V and J are TRBV5-1 and TRBJ2-5; weak D call: TRBD1 (5 bases). This CDR3 is 13 amino acids long. The ends were cut back, 5 bases at V and 5 bases at J, with 13 bases in the middle. Per germline, CDR1 SGHRS and CDR2 YFSETQ. The CDR3 spells CASSFRAAETQYF. The CDR3 DNA reads TGCGCCAGCAGTTTCAGGGCAGCGGAGACCCAGTACTTC.

This clone has a handful of counts. CDR3 residues: CASSLTAGGNNEQFF. The DNA for the CDR3 is TGCGCCAGCAGCTTGACGGCAGGGGGAAACAATGAGCAGTTCTTC. The chain carries TRBV5-1 and TRBJ2-1, with 7 bases identical to TRBD1. The CDR3 runs to 15 residues. The germline V gene has CDR1 SGHRS and CDR2 YFSETQ. Losses at the gene ends were 1 base for V and 5 bases for J; bases not matched to a gene: 6.

This clone has only a few counts. The rearrangement joins TRBV19 to TRBJ2-7, with D unclear. There are 14 residues in the CDR3. Germline-derived CDR1 and CDR2 are LNHDA and SQIVND (reference sequence). Between the trimmed V and J ends, which lost 4 bases and 5 bases, there was a span of 15 bases. Here the CDR3 DNA reads TGTGCCAGTAGTAGAAGAGCACCCTTAGACGAGCAGTACTTC. It specifies CASSRRAPLDEQYF.

The count of this clone is one. The chain is built from TRBV9 and TRBJ2-3, with 10 positions matching TRBD2. Germline CDR1 and CDR2: SGDLS and YYNGEE. V lost 3 bases, J lost 1 base, and 11 bases stayed unmatched. The CDR3 consists of 18 residues. CDR3 nucleotide sequence: TGTGCCAGCAGCGCAATACTAGCGGGGAAGGTAGGCACAGATACGCAGTATTTT. Translated: CASSAILAGKVGTDTQYF.

This clone came up a few times. The chain has TRBV4-2 and TRBJ2-2; no clear D. The CDR3 contains 15 residues. V was pared by 0 bases and J by 3 bases, with 8 bases between. Germline CDR1 is LGHNA and CDR2 is YNFKEQ. The CDR3 DNA reads as TGTGCCAGCAGCCAAGATTTGGCAGACACCGGGGAGCTGTTTTTT. Protein: CASSQDLADTGELFF.

On this clone itself: Additional DNA sequences in this sample encode the identical CDR3. The chain combines TRBV5-1 with TRBJ2-1; TRBD1 might be the D (6 bases). Germline-derived CDR1 and CDR2 are SGHRS and YFSETQ. CDR3 size: 15 residues. Between the trimmed V and J ends, which lost 1 base and 0 bases, there was a span of 8 bases. Written as DNA, the CDR3 is TGCGCCAGCAGCTTGCAAGGGGGCTCCTACAATGAGCAGTTCTTC. It specifies CASSLQGGSYNEQFF. The full variable domain, in which reference TRBV5-1 and TRBJ2-1 provide the parts outside the CDR3, is KAGVTQTPRYLIKTRGQQVTLSCSPISGHRSVSWYQQTPGQGLQFLFEYFSETQRNKGNFPGRFSGRQFSNSRSEMNVSTLELGDSALYLCASSLQGGSYNEQFFGPGTRLTVL.

V and J are TRBV28 and TRBJ1-2, with a weak D call TRBD1 (5 bases). Per germline, CDR1 MDHEN and CDR2 SYDVKM. There are 12 residues in the CDR3. V lost 7 bases to trimming and J lost 3 bases, with 9 bases between them. CDR3 sequence (DNA): TGTGCCAGCAACGCGGGGGACTATGGCTACACCTTC. It translates to CASNAGDYGYTF.

This clone was found a few times. This chain joins TRBV4-2 and TRBJ2-2, with D tentatively TRBD1 (7 bases). The V and J ends lost 2 bases and 0 bases respectively, with 16 bases between them. CDR1 and CDR2 (germline): LGHNA, YNFKEQ. This CDR3 spans 18 amino acids. The CDR3 region is CASSQRTGGTSNTGELFF. Here the CDR3 DNA reads TGTGCCAGCAGCCAACGGACAGGCGGGACATCGAACACCGGGGAGCTGTTTTTT.

This chain uses TRBV25-1 with TRBJ1-2; 7 bases match TRBD1. V lost 1 base to trimming and J lost 8 bases; unmatched junction nucleotides: 4. The CDR3 consists of 13 residues. Per the germline V gene, CDR1 is MGHDK and CDR2 is SYGVNS. CDR3 amino acids: CASSEWTGQGYTF. Written as DNA, the CDR3 is TGTGCCAGCAGTGAATGGACAGGCCAAGGCTACACCTTC.

This chain joins TRBV9 and TRBJ1-2, with D perhaps matching TRBD1 (5 bases). Trimming took 6 bases from V and 4 from J, leaving 16 bases between them. The CDR3 contains 14 residues. The V gene's germline CDR1 is SGDLS and CDR2 YYNGEE. CDR3 region: CASTQGLGTYGYTF. In nucleotides, the CDR3 is TGTGCCAGCACCCAGGGACTAGGCACCTATGGCTACACCTTC.

This clone was observed a handful of times. The chain recombines TRBV2 with TRBJ2-5; 8 positions agree with TRBD1. This CDR3 contains 14 residues. The ends lost 2 bases at V and 3 bases at J; junction bases unmatched: 2. The germline CDR1 and CDR2 sequences are SNHLY and FYNNEI. The CDR3 nucleotides read TGTGCCAGCAGTGAACAGGGGGCAGAAGAGACCCAGTACTTC. Protein: CASSEQGAEETQYF.

In this sample, this clone turned up a few times. CDR3 in DNA: TGCAGCGTCGCACGCAGGACAGGGAGCGAGGCCAAAAACATTCAGTACTTC. It encodes CSVARRTGSEAKNIQYF. The chain couples TRBV29-1 to TRBJ2-4, with 8 positions matching TRBD1. J gave up 1 base and V 6 bases, and 14 bases lay outside the gene matches. This CDR3 spans 17 amino acids. The germline V gene has CDR1 SQVTM and CDR2 ANQGSEA.

Concerning this clone itself: A junction boundary mismatches the germline segment, possibly from a read error. This CDR3 reads CASSPAVAGGLKLF. The DNA of the CDR3 is TGCGCCAGCAGCCCCGCGGTAGCGGGAGGGCTTAAGCTCTTC. This sequence joins TRBV4-3 and TRBJ2-1; 11 bases are a match to TRBD2. The length of the CDR3 is 14 residues. Germline CDR1 reads LGHNA; CDR2 reads YSLEER.

J is TRBJ1-2 and V is TRBV5-1, with 11 bases matching TRBD1. J lost 4 bases, V lost 4 bases, and 6 bases had no gene match. CDR1 and CDR2 from the germline V gene are SGHRS and YFSETQ. The CDR3 extends over 15 amino acids. The CDR3 coding sequence is TGCGCCAGCAGCCTGGAGGGGACAGGGGGCTATGGCTACACCTTC. Its translation: CASSLEGTGGYGYTF.

This clone was seen a few times. The chain is built from TRBV29-1 and TRBJ1-4; D might be TRBD1 (5 bases). This CDR3 spans 11 amino acids. Germline CDR1 and CDR2: SQVTM and ANQGSEA. V lost 5 bases and J 5 bases, leaving 6 bases between the germline ends. As DNA, the CDR3 is TGCAGCGTTTCAGGGAATGAAAAACTGTTTTTT. Its protein is CSVSGNEKLFF.